This T cell receptor beta chain emerged from a study of human T cells and chemical hapten exposure. Ten or more counts support this clonotype. Antigen specificity is unknown. Described time point: patch test 2, 6 weeks after DPC sensitization. Stated treatment: therapeutic diphenylcyclopropenone sensitization with weekly scalp DPC. Individual cDNA molecules (in the library) carried attached unique molecular identifiers. Each CDR3 protein gets one entry after TCRdb re-called the RACE reads with MiXCR. The sample lists a few hundred thousand distinct CDR3 sequences; about 6% were seen once. Study observations and caveats: Because all patients had alopecia, their immune responses might differ from healthy ones.

The CDR3 length is 11 residues. Trimming took 2 bases from V and 8 from J, leaving 7 bases between them. Looked up from germline, CDR1 is SGHNT and CDR2 is YYREEE (reference sequence). The receptor was isolated from a woman aged 18-35 years with alopecia areata. Some clones in this sample may be carry-over from other donors' samples. This sample comprised whole blood, obtained in connection with sensitization to the hapten diphenylcyclopropenone (DPC). The rearrangement links TRBV5-4 to TRBJ1-2; D not resolved. CDR3 DNA: TGTGCCAGCAGCTTAAATGAGGGCTACACCTTC. Its protein product is CASSLNEGYTF.